This T cell receptor beta chain emerged from a study of T-cell memory formation after mild COVID-19. Whole-study results and caveats: Whether second-wave clones peaking at day 37 were SARS-CoV-2 specific went unconfirmed. The CD4+ clones that contracted clustered mainly within CM and EM, and the CD8+ clones concentrated in EMRA. Pre-infection memory showed some responding clones, and this suggested that cross-reactive memory joined.

Trimming removed 2 bases at V and 2 bases at J, with 13 bases between. The CDR3 contains 16 residues. The table lists this clonotype with a few counts. Antigen specificity is unknown. 5'RACE with constant-segment primers built TCRalpha and TCRbeta cDNA libraries with UMIs. TCRdb re-derived calls from the 5' RACE reads in MiXCR, one entry per CDR3 protein. The table lists some 600,000 distinct CDR3 sequences, approximately 15% of them singletons. The genes are TRBV12-3 or TRBV12-4 and TRBJ1-5; D call uncertain. Specimen: PBMCs or a T cell subset sorted from them (not recorded which). This TCR was sampled from an adult woman who had mild COVID-19 (a few samples of this study predate the infection). Cell type and time point are not known. The CDR3 DNA follows: TGTGCCAGCAGTTTATTTCTGCTTAAGGGCAATCAGCCCCAGCATTTT. It specifies CASSLFLLKGNQPQHF.